This TCR beta chain was sequenced during a study of T-cell memory formation after mild COVID-19. Study-level information: There were largely donor-specific TCR clusters.

cDNA libraries for TCR alpha and TCR beta, carrying sample barcodes and UMIs, came from 5'RACE with constant-segment primers. TCRdb re-derived calls from the 5' RACE reads in MiXCR, one entry per CDR3 protein. The table has about 430,000 distinct CDR3 sequences, roughly 18% seen once; the top ten hold 20% to 25%. This clonotype was recorded a few times. Antigen unknown. The germline V gene encodes CDR1 MGHDK and CDR2 SYGVNS. Trimming cost V 8 bases and J 7 bases; bases outside gene matches: 11. The CDR3 is 14 residues long. Study outcomes and limitations: Most CD4+ clones that shrank were in CM and EM, while CD8+ ones turned up in EMRA. There were some responding clones in pre-infection memory, which suggested that cross-reactive memory had joined.

This chain links TRBV25-1 with TRBJ2-1; 7 bases line up with TRBD1. Sequencing used PBMCs or a T cell subset sorted from them (not recorded which). This sequence was found in a man between 18 and 35 years old who had mild COVID-19 (a few samples of this study predate the infection). Cell type and time point are not known. Here the CDR3 DNA reads TGTGCCAGCTGGGGTCAGGGGGTGGGTAATGAGCAGTTCTTC. Residues: CASWGQGVGNEQFF. Filled out from reference TRBV25-1 and TRBJ2-1, the complete variable domain reads EADIYQTPRYLVIGTGKKITLECSQTMGHDKMYWYQQDPGMELHLIHYSYGVNSTEKGDLSSESTVSRIRTEHFPLTLESARPSHTSQYLCASWGQGVGNEQFFGPGTRLTVL.